The 15 T cell receptor beta chains presented below share a single source sample, sequenced in a study of shared clonotypes between healthy human individuals. Sequenced by immunoSEQ multiplex PCR; TCRdb stores in-frame clones only, minus some. The sample has approximately 2,200,000 clones, 85% to 95% seen once. Naivety among CD8 cells was defined by CD45RO negativity and positive CCR7 selection, thereby excluding terminally differentiated effector memory CD45RA+ cells. Sequenced material: naive CD8+ T cells from PBMCs. These receptors were collected from a man aged 18 to 30 in good health. Some clones in this sample may be carry-over from other donors' samples.

This rearrangement joins TRBV5-1 to TRBJ2-3, with D possibly TRBD2 on 6 matching bases. V gave up 0 bases and J gave up 0 bases, with 14 bases separating them. CDR1 is SGHRS, CDR2 YFSETQ, per germline. The CDR3 is 17 residues long. CDR3 sequence (DNA): TGCGCCAGCAGCTTGGCCGGAGCGGGCAGTAGCACAGATACGCAGTATTTT. It encodes CASSLAGAGSSTDTQYF.

The chain joins TRBV28 to TRBJ2-7; maybe TRBD1 (5 bases). This CDR3 is 13 amino acids long. Germline V lookup: CDR1 MDHEN, CDR2 SYDVKM. V shed 7 bases and J shed 2 bases, with 12 bases lying between them. The chain's CDR3 is CASNLRGAYEQYF. For the CDR3, the DNA is TGTGCCAGCAACCTAAGGGGCGCCTACGAGCAGTACTTC.

V usage is TRBV4-3 and J usage is TRBJ2-1, with D perhaps TRBD2 (5 bases). CDR3 length equals 17 residues. Germline V gives CDR1 LGHNA, CDR2 YSLEER. Trimming cost V 4 bases and J 0 bases, with 16 bases left between them. The CDR3 DNA sequence: TGCGCCAGCAGCCTCACCTGGCAGCGGTACTCCTACAATGAGCAGTTCTTC. It encodes CASSLTWQRYSYNEQFF.

The V gene is TRBV7-7, the J gene TRBJ2-5, with D possibly TRBD2 on 6 matching bases. The germline V and J ends were trimmed by 5 bases and 5 bases, with 12 bases remaining between them. Germline V gene sequence: CDR1 SSHAT, CDR2 FNYEAQ (reference sequence). The CDR3 runs to 13 residues. The CDR3 sequence is CASSPRSGETQYF. As DNA, the CDR3 is TGTGCCAGCAGCCCAAGGAGCGGGGAGACCCAGTACTTC.

The chain has TRBV7-2 and TRBJ2-7; possible D gene TRBD2, 5 bases. V dropped 5 bases and J dropped 4 bases, with 30 bases sitting between them. The CDR3 spans 19 residues. The germline gives CDR1 SGHTA, CDR2 FQGNSA. CDR3 DNA sequence: TGTGCCAGCAGCCCCCTCGCGGGCCCCGGCCCACTAAGGATATACGAGCAGTACTTC. Translating gives CASSPLAGPGPLRIYEQYF. The full variable domain, in which reference TRBV7-2 and TRBJ2-7 provide the parts outside the CDR3, is GAGVSQSPSNKVTEKGKDVELRCDPISGHTALYWYRQSLGQGLEFLIYFQGNSAPDKSGLPSDRFSAERTGGSVSTLTIQRTQQEDSAVYLCASSPLAGPGPLRIYEQYFGPGTRLTVT.

The chain has TRBV12-5 and TRBJ2-1; D not resolved. The CDR3 length is 12 residues. V lost 7 bases, J lost 7 bases, and 11 bases lay in between. Per germline, CDR1 LGHNT and CDR2 FRNRAP. The CDR3 sequence is CASAPLGNEQFF. The CDR3 region has the DNA TGTGCTAGTGCACCCCTAGGGAATGAGCAGTTCTTC.

The chain has TRBV9 and TRBJ2-7, with D uncertain. This CDR3 is built from 14 residues. V lost 3 bases and J lost 3, with 13 bases in between. CDR1 and CDR2 (germline): SGDLS, YYNGEE. Written as DNA, the CDR3 is TGTGCCAGCAGCGGTAGTGGGTTAGACTACGAGCAGTACTTC. It encodes CASSGSGLDYEQYF. Variable domain in full (rest from reference TRBV9 and TRBJ2-7): DSGVTQTPKHLITATGQRVTLRCSPRSGDLSVYWYQQSLDQGLQFLIQYYNGEERAKGNILERFSAQQFPDLHSELNLSSLELGDSALYFCASSGSGLDYEQYFGPGTRLTVT.

V usage is TRBV25-1 and J usage is TRBJ2-3; maybe TRBD2 (6 bases). CDR1 is MGHDK and CDR2 is SYGVNS in the germline V gene. CDR3 size: 15 residues. The V end lost 7 bases, the J end lost 4 bases, and 18 bases lay between the germline ends. CDR3 region: CASTELVEGADTQYF. The DNA for the CDR3 is TGTGCCAGCACCGAGCTTGTGGAGGGTGCAGATACGCAGTATTTT.

The CDR3 region has the DNA TGTGCCAGTAGTATTGCAGGTATAACTTTTTCTGGGGCCAACGTCCTGACTTTC. Protein product: CASSIAGITFSGANVLTF. The gene calls are TRBV19 and TRBJ2-6; D is undetermined. Per the germline V gene, CDR1 is LNHDA and CDR2 is SQIVND (reference sequence). The CDR3 has 18 amino acids. The ends were cut back, 3 bases at V and 1 base at J, with 16 bases in the middle.

The chain combines TRBV4-1 with TRBJ2-2; D is perhaps TRBD2 (5 bases). CDR3 size: 16 residues. V gave up 8 bases and J gave up 6 bases, with 22 bases separating them. Looked up from germline, CDR1 is MGHRA and CDR2 is YSYEKL. CDR3: CASREALRVGAGELFF. CDR3 bases: TGCGCCAGCCGGGAAGCCCTACGGGTGGGAGCCGGGGAGCTGTTTTTT.

V is TRBV28 and J is TRBJ2-1; D unclear. Trimming cost V 8 bases and J 7 bases, with 6 bases left between them. The germline V gene encodes CDR1 MDHEN and CDR2 SYDVKM. This CDR3 is 10 amino acids long. DNA for the CDR3: TGTGCCAGCCGGGCTAATGAGCAGTTCTTC. Its translation is CASRANEQFF.

This clone was seen more than once but under ten times. The chain recombines TRBV7-9 with TRBJ1-1; 8 nucleotides match TRBD1. The germline V gene has CDR1 SEHNR and CDR2 FQNEAQ (reference sequence). The CDR3 consists of 15 residues. J gave up 3 bases and V 4 bases, and 7 bases lay outside the gene matches. The DNA for the CDR3 is TGTGCCAGCAGCTCCTTACAGGGGGGCTACACTGAAGCTTTCTTT. This codes for CASSSLQGGYTEAFF. Together with reference TRBV7-9 and TRBJ1-1, the CDR3 gives the full variable domain: DTGVSQNPRHKITKRGQNVTFRCDPISEHNRLYWYRQTLGQGPEFLTYFQNEAQLEKSRLLSDRFSAERPKGSFSTLEIQRTEQGDSAMYLCASSSLQGGYTEAFFGQGTRLTVV.

CDR3: CASSEALNRPQETQYF. The CDR3 DNA follows: TGTGCCAGCAGTGAAGCGCTTAACAGGCCCCAAGAGACCCAGTACTTC. V is TRBV2 and J is TRBJ2-5; perhaps TRBD1 as D (5 bases). CDR3 size: 16 residues. The germline V and J ends were trimmed by 0 bases and 1 base, with 12 bases remaining between them. Germline assignment: CDR1 SNHLY and CDR2 FYNNEI.

The gene calls are TRBV7-7 and TRBJ2-7; no definite D call. The CDR3 is 13 amino acids. Trimming left V 5 bases short and J 6 bases short, with 14 bases between. Germline-derived CDR1 and CDR2 are SSHAT and FNYEAQ (reference sequence). DNA of the CDR3: TGTGCCAGCAGCCCCCTAAAGCTGGGCGAGCAGTACTTC. This translates into CASSPLKLGEQYF. The entire variable domain, with the rest obtained from reference TRBV7-7 and TRBJ2-7, is as follows: GAGVSQSPRYKVTKRGQDVTLRCDPISSHATLYWYQQALGQGPEFLTYFNYEAQPDKSGLPSDRFSAERPEGSISTLTIQRTEQRDSAMYRCASSPLKLGEQYFGPGTRLTVT.

On this clone itself: The identical CDR3 is also encoded by other nucleotide sequences in the sample. The chain joins TRBV9 to TRBJ2-3; the match to TRBD2 covers 7 bases. The CDR3 spans 16 residues. Germline CDR1 SGDLS, CDR2 YYNGEE. V was clipped by 0 bases and J by 2 bases; unmatched bases: 6. The CDR3 reads CASSVDLAAYTDTQYF. The CDR3 DNA reads as TGTGCCAGCAGCGTAGACCTAGCGGCCTACACAGATACGCAGTATTTT.